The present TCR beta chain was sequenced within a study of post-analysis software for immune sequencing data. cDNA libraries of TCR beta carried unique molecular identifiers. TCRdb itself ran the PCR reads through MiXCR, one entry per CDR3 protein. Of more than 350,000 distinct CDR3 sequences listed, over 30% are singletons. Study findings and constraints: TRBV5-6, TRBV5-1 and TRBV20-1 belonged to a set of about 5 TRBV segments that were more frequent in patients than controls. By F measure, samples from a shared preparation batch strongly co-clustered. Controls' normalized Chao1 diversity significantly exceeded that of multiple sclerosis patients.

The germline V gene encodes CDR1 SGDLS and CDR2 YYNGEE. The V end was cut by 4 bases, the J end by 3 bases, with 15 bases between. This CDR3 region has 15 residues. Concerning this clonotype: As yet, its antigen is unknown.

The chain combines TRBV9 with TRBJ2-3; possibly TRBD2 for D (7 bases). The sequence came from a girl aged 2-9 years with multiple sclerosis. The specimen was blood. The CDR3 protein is CASSYREGLTDTQYF. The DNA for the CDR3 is TGTGCCAGCAGCTACAGGGAGGGCTTGACAGATACGCAGTATTTT.